This T cell receptor beta chain comes out of a study of cytomegalovirus exposure and HLA in healthy donors. PCR amplification relied on 60 Vbeta primers (plus 13 Jbeta primers). The table came from immunoSEQ multiplex PCR; TCRdb's copy has only in-frame clones and leaves some out. The sample records roughly 200,000 clones, over 65% being singletons. The study, taken as a whole, reports: Later, TCR association rates were found to vary by HLA locus, highest for DRB1 and lowest for HLA-C. Accurate HLA-A and HLA-B prediction from TCR beta sequences was reported for most subjects.

From germline, CDR1 is SGHDT and CDR2 YYEEEE. The V gene lost 4 bases and the J gene lost 2 bases, with 14 bases spanning the gap. CDR3 length: 15 residues. As regards this clone: The antigen is undetermined.

The rearrangement uses TRBV5-6 and TRBJ2-3; a possible D gene is TRBD2 (5 bases). The sequence came from a man aged 40-49 years in good health and CMV-seropositive. The sample taken for sequencing was PBMCs. CDR3 sequence: CASSPGIWSTDTQYF. CDR3 coding DNA: TGTGCCAGCAGCCCGGGGATATGGTCCACAGATACGCAGTATTTT.